The 22 T cell receptor beta chains below all came from one sample that was sequenced in a study of graft-versus-host responses after intestinal transplantation. Using immunoSEQ multiplex PCR, the repertoire was profiled, and TCRdb retains in-frame clones only, with some absent. Of about 90,000 clones detected, over 85% appear once; the ten largest clones hold about 0.28%. These receptors have no identified antigens. The sample was unstimulated CD4+ T cells sorted from spleen or lymph node cells, taken before intestinal transplant. The receptors derive from a human donor who received an intestinal transplant.

V gene TRBV5-1 combines with J gene TRBJ2-7, with D tentatively TRBD2 (5 bases). The CDR3 spans 13 residues. The germline V gene has CDR1 SGHRS and CDR2 YFSETQ. Trimming removed 2 bases from V and 6 bases from J, with 12 bases in between. The DNA of the CDR3 is TGCGCCAGCAGCTTTCTAGGAGGTCTCGAGCAGTACTTC. Translating gives CASSFLGGLEQYF.

This chain joins TRBV5-6 and TRBJ1-5; D gene uncertain. CDR1 and CDR2 from the germline V gene are SGHDT and YYEEEE. The length of the CDR3 is 14 residues. The ends were cut back, 1 base at V and 4 bases at J, with 9 bases in the middle. In DNA, the CDR3 is TGTGCCAGCAGCTTGCTCAGCCTGAATCAGCCCCAGCATTTT. This sequence encodes CASSLLSLNQPQHF.

This chain uses TRBV5-1 with TRBJ2-2; 7 bases are shared with TRBD2. In germline, CDR1 is SGHRS, CDR2 YFSETQ. There are 14 residues in the CDR3. J gave up 2 bases and V 7 bases, and 5 bases lay outside the gene matches. CDR3 loop: CASWEGVNTGELFF. The DNA of the CDR3 is TGCGCCAGCTGGGAGGGAGTTAACACCGGGGAGCTGTTTTTT.

The chain recombines TRBV27 with TRBJ2-7; tentatively, D is TRBD1 (5 bases). Trimming took 0 bases from V and 3 from J, leaving 12 bases between them. Germline lookup yields CDR1 MNHEY and CDR2 SMNVEV (reference sequence). This CDR3 has 15 residues. The CDR3 spells CASSLSAGKNYEQYF. CDR3 DNA sequence: TGTGCCAGCAGTTTATCGGCAGGGAAGAACTACGAGCAGTACTTC.

The chain combines TRBV27 with TRBJ2-5; D remains unclear. Germline values: CDR1 MNHEY, CDR2 SMNVEV (reference sequence). This CDR3 has 14 amino acids. V was cut by 0 bases and J by 1 base, with 6 bases left in between. The CDR3 loop is CASSLSLVQETQYF. The CDR3 DNA reads as TGTGCCAGCAGTTTATCGTTGGTCCAAGAGACCCAGTACTTC.

The J gene is TRBJ2-5, the V gene TRBV5-1, with a tentative D call TRBD1 (8 bases). Germline CDR1 SGHRS, CDR2 YFSETQ. There are 15 residues in the CDR3. Trimming left V 1 base short and J 5 bases short, with 15 bases between. CDR3 in DNA: TGCGCCAGCAGCTTGACTGAGCGGGACAGGGAGACCCAGTACTTC. Translated, it gives CASSLTERDRETQYF.

The chain couples TRBV5-1 to TRBJ2-7, with 7 bases that match TRBD1. This CDR3 has 15 residues. CDR1 is SGHRS and CDR2 is YFSETQ in the germline V gene. The trim removed 4 bases at V and 2 bases at J, leaving 9 bases unmatched. The CDR3 region is CASSTRQGTPYEQYF. CDR3 bases: TGCGCCAGCAGCACACGACAGGGAACCCCCTACGAGCAGTACTTC.

V is TRBV2 and J is TRBJ2-1; D is uncertain. The CDR3 sequence is 12 residues long. The germline V gene encodes CDR1 SNHLY and CDR2 FYNNEI. Trimming took 2 bases from V and 6 from J, leaving 5 bases between them. CDR3 loop: CASSETRNEQFF. Written as DNA, the CDR3 is TGTGCCAGCAGTGAAACGCGCAATGAGCAGTTCTTC.

CDR3: CASSVADRETQYF. CDR3 nucleotides: TGTGCCAGCAGCGTAGCTGACAGAGAGACCCAGTACTTC. The chain couples TRBV9 to TRBJ2-5; possibly TRBD1 for D (5 bases). There are 13 residues in the CDR3. Trimming left V 0 bases short and J 4 bases short, with 7 bases between. Germline lookup yields CDR1 SGDLS and CDR2 YYNGEE.

This sequence joins TRBV15 and TRBJ2-1; D unresolved. Trimming removed 1 base at V and 5 bases at J, with 9 bases between. Germline V CDR1 and CDR2: LNHNV, YYDKDF (reference sequence). This CDR3 has 14 amino acids. In DNA form, the CDR3 reads TGTGCCACCAGCAGAGGTGGAGTTGACAATGAGCAGTTCTTC. As protein: CATSRGGVDNEQFF.

The chain is built from TRBV19 and TRBJ2-7; 9 nucleotides align to TRBD1. There are 16 residues in the CDR3. J lost 7 bases, V lost 3 bases, and 13 bases had no gene match. Germline values: CDR1 LNHDA, CDR2 SQIVND (reference sequence). CDR3 loop: CASSISTGTGLFEQYF. For the CDR3, the DNA is TGTGCCAGTAGTATCTCAACCGGGACAGGGTTGTTTGAGCAGTACTTC.

The J gene is TRBJ1-2, the V gene TRBV6-6; 9 bases match TRBD1. The V and J ends lost 5 bases and 7 bases, in that order; junction bases with no gene match: 8. The CDR3 has 14 residues. Per germline, CDR1 MNHNY and CDR2 SVGAGI (reference sequence). The DNA for the CDR3 is TGTGCCAGCAGTCCCGGGACAGGGCTTACTGGCTACACCTTC. As protein: CASSPGTGLTGYTF.

This rearrangement joins TRBV27 to TRBJ2-7; 10 positions match TRBD1. From germline, CDR1 is MNHEY and CDR2 SMNVEV (reference sequence). This CDR3 contains 15 residues. The ends lost 5 bases at V and 1 base at J; junction bases unmatched: 5. Here the CDR3 DNA reads TGTGCCAGCAGTAAACCGGGACAGGGGTCCTACGAGCAGTACTTC. Amino acid sequence: CASSKPGQGSYEQYF.

The chain carries TRBV7-8 and TRBJ2-5; 11 nucleotides line up with TRBD2. The CDR3 covers 14 residues. Trimming removed 8 bases from V and 8 bases from J; junction bases left unmatched: 10. Germline V gene lookup returns CDR1 SGHVS and CDR2 FQNEAQ. CDR3 amino acids: CASGSGRALGTQYF. The CDR3 nucleotides are TGTGCCAGCGGTAGCGGGAGGGCCCTGGGTACCCAGTACTTC.

This clone appeared a single time. This chain joins TRBV9 and TRBJ1-4, with D possibly matching TRBD1 (5 bases). Germline-derived CDR1 and CDR2 are SGDLS and YYNGEE. CDR3 size: 15 residues. Trimming left V 4 bases short and J 8 bases short, with 18 bases between. The CDR3 sequence: CASSSTGTPGEKLFF. CDR3 sequence (DNA): TGTGCCAGCAGCTCCACCGGGACTCCAGGGGAAAAACTGTTTTTT.

The rearrangement uses TRBV6-5 and TRBJ1-1, with TRBD1 identical over 7 bases. V dropped 0 bases and J dropped 2; count of bases not matched to a gene: 3. This CDR3 is 15 amino acids long. The germline V gene encodes CDR1 MNHEY and CDR2 SVGAGI. The CDR3 DNA reads TGTGCCAGCAGTTACTCGAGGGGGCTAAACACTGAAGCTTTCTTT. Protein: CASSYSRGLNTEAFF.

The rearrangement links TRBV29-1 to TRBJ2-5, with 9 bases matching TRBD1. The length of the CDR3 is 17 residues. Germline V gene lookup returns CDR1 SQVTM and CDR2 ANQGSEA. The J segment lost 2 bases and the V segment lost 6 bases, leaving 16 bases of the junction unmatched. CDR3 nucleotide sequence: TGCAGCGTCCCTGGGGGGACAGGGTCCCCCCAGCAAGAGACCCAGTACTTC. Translated, it gives CSVPGGTGSPQQETQYF.

V is TRBV27 and J is TRBJ2-2, with D perhaps TRBD2 (5 bases). The ends were cut back, 3 bases at V and 5 bases at J, with 10 bases in the middle. The CDR3 loop spans 14 amino acids. Germline loops: CDR1 MNHEY, CDR2 SMNVEV (reference sequence). CDR3 sequence reads: CASSFGVGTGELFF. The CDR3 coding sequence is TGTGCCAGCAGTTTCGGGGTTGGGACCGGGGAGCTGTTTTTT.

V usage is TRBV11-2 and J usage is TRBJ2-1; 8 nucleotides line up with TRBD2. The CDR3 extends over 18 amino acids. V lost 5 bases to trimming and J lost 4 bases; unmatched junction nucleotides: 16. CDR1 is SGHAT and CDR2 is FQNNGV in the germline V gene. CDR3 loop: CASSVTPRASGPYNEQFF. For the CDR3, the DNA is TGTGCCAGCAGCGTAACTCCTAGGGCTAGCGGGCCTTACAATGAGCAGTTCTTC. The whole variable domain, remainder taken from reference TRBV11-2 and TRBJ2-1, is EAGVAQSPRYKIIEKRQSVAFWCNPISGHATLYWYQQILGQGPKLLIQFQNNGVVDDSQLPKDRFSAERLKGVDSTLKIQPAKLEDSAVYLCASSVTPRASGPYNEQFFGPGTRLTVL.

V and J are TRBV15 and TRBJ2-5; possible D gene TRBD1, 6 bases. The J call may be mistaken, given a closer DNA end match to TRBJ2-7. The CDR3 spans 16 residues. Germline CDR1 and CDR2: LNHNV and YYDKDF (reference sequence). The CDR3 coding sequence is TGTGCCACCAGCAGAGATCTCTACGGGACATCCTACGAGCAGTACTTC. Translated: CATSRDLYGTSYEQYF.

The chain recombines TRBV7-8 with TRBJ2-5, with unresolved D. From germline, CDR1 is SGHVS and CDR2 FQNEAQ. The CDR3 is 18 amino acids. The V gene lost 0 bases and the J gene lost 0 bases, with 17 bases spanning the gap. The CDR3 here is CASSLAGSRGKYQETQYF. The CDR3 DNA reads TGTGCCAGCAGCTTAGCGGGCTCCAGAGGAAAGTACCAAGAGACCCAGTACTTC. Supplemented by reference TRBV7-8 and TRBJ2-5, the full variable domain reads GAGVSQSPRYKVAKRGQDVALRCDPISGHVSLFWYQQALGQGPEFLTYFQNEAQLDKSGLPSDRFFAERPEGSVSTLKIQRTQQEDSAVYLCASSLAGSRGKYQETQYFGPGTRLLVL.

The V and J genes are TRBV27 and TRBJ1-1; 9 bases map to TRBD1. CDR3 length equals 19 residues. The V gene end was trimmed by 6 bases and the J gene end by 8 bases; junction bases not matched to a gene: 25. Germline V gene lookup returns CDR1 MNHEY and CDR2 SMNVEV (reference sequence). CDR3 bases: TGTGCCAGCAGCACCTCCACAGGGGGCGCCGGTCGAAATGGTGGGGAAGCTTTCTTT. Translation: CASSTSTGGAGRNGGEAFF.